The 17 T cell receptor beta chains reported below all come from one sample, sequenced in a study of T-cell reconstitution after alpha-beta-depleted transplantation in children. The TCRbeta library incorporated unique molecular identifiers. From the PCR reads, TCRdb called clonotypes with MiXCR, one entry per CDR3 protein. Among approximately 300,000 distinct CDR3 sequences listed, almost 8% were seen once. The antigens these receptors bind are not known. General study results and limits: From newly produced T cells came most of the T-cell counts and diversity one year after transplant.

The sequencing used peripheral blood, collected 360 days after TCRalphabeta/CD19-depleted stem cell transplant. The origin of the receptors is a female patient under 10 years old who had a stem cell transplant for Fanconi anemia, so the T cells may come from the graft donor.

Written as DNA, the CDR3 is TGTGCCAGCAGCGTAGCTGGGGGAACCGGGACCGGGGAGCTGTTTTTT. It codes for CASSVAGGTGTGELFF. The V call is TRBV9, the J call TRBJ2-2; D may correspond to TRBD1 or TRBD2 (5 bases each). This CDR3 has 16 amino acids. Trimming cost V 0 bases and J 5 bases, with 14 bases left between them. Germline V CDR1 and CDR2: SGDLS, YYNGEE.

This clonotype has at least ten counts. The CDR3 region has the DNA TGTGCCAGCCAAGGACAGGGCGGTGAAAAACTGTTTTTT. Its protein is CASQGQGGEKLFF. The J gene is TRBJ1-4, the V gene TRBV12-3 or TRBV12-4, with 8 bases matching TRBD1. The V gene end was trimmed by 8 bases and the J gene end by 7 bases; junction bases not matched to a gene: 6. This CDR3 spans 13 amino acids.

The J gene is TRBJ2-2, the V gene TRBV28, with D uncertain. CDR1 MDHEN and CDR2 SYDVKM come from the germline V gene. Trimming took off 1 base at V and 8 bases at J, with 11 bases between the two ends. This CDR3 spans 14 amino acids. This CDR3 is CASSLLQAGGELFF. The CDR3 DNA follows: TGTGCCAGCAGTTTATTGCAGGCCGGGGGGGAGCTGTTTTTT.

This clonotype was found many times. The gene calls are TRBV7-9 and TRBJ2-3; 11 bases align to TRBD2. With V trimmed by 6 bases and J by 2 bases, 4 bases remained unmatched. This CDR3 has 15 residues. Germline V gene lookup returns CDR1 SEHNR and CDR2 FQNEAQ (reference sequence). DNA for the CDR3: TGTGCCAGCAGATATAGCGGGGGGGCCACAGATACGCAGTATTTT. The encoded protein is CASRYSGGATDTQYF.

Remarks on this clonotype: A much larger clonotype is one base distant, so this may be a read error. The chain combines TRBV6-5 with TRBJ2-5; no definite D call. CDR1 MNHEY and CDR2 SVGAGI come from the germline V gene. CDR3 length equals 14 residues. The CDR3 protein is CTSSHLEYQETQYF. For the CDR3, the DNA is TGTACCAGCAGCCATCTAGAGTACCAAGAGACCCAGTACTTC.

This clonotype is medium-sized by share. The chain carries TRBV12-3 or TRBV12-4 and TRBJ2-1; TRBD2 might be the D (6 bases). The CDR3 loop spans 14 amino acids. Trimming shortened V by 3 bases and J by 6 bases, and 12 bases separated the two germline ends. In DNA, the CDR3 is TGTGCCAGCAGTTTGTCCTTCGGGGGCAATGAGCAGTTCTTC. This encodes CASSLSFGGNEQFF.

Ten or more counts support this clonotype. The chain has TRBV29-1 and TRBJ1-1; no clear D. The CDR3 is 13 residues long. Trimming took off 3 bases at V and 1 base at J, with 9 bases between the two ends. Germline CDR1 is SQVTM and CDR2 is ANQGSEA. The CDR3 DNA follows: TGCAGCGTTGACCCCGAGTCGAACACTGAAGCTTTCTTT. This codes for CSVDPESNTEAFF.

About this clonotype itself: Mismatch with germline at one junction end may stem from a read error. The chain recombines TRBV10-3 with TRBJ1-6, with 11 bases that match TRBD1. The CDR3 is made up of 15 amino acids. Germline loops: CDR1 ENHRY, CDR2 SYGVKD. CDR3 region: CAISGTGGDKSPLHF. CDR3 nucleotide sequence: TGTGCCATCAGTGGGACAGGGGGCGATAAGTCACCCCTCCACTTT.

The rearrangement uses TRBV20-1 and TRBJ2-5; 10 nucleotides agree with TRBD2. Unmatched junction bases numbered 5, after V lost 6 bases and J lost 1 base. The CDR3 has 14 amino acids. CDR1 DFQATT and CDR2 SNEGSKA come from the germline V gene (reference sequence). The CDR3 bases are TGCAGTGCAAAGCGGGGGGGCTCCCAAGAGACCCAGTACTTC. This encodes CSAKRGGSQETQYF.

This clonotype was counted ten times or more. This chain uses TRBV12-3 or TRBV12-4 with TRBJ1-2; D gene unclear. The CDR3 is 13 amino acids. The V end lost 1 base, the J end lost 3 bases, and 6 bases lay between the germline ends. In DNA, the CDR3 is TGTGCCAGCAGTTTAGACCCTTACTATGGCTACACCTTC. Translation gives CASSLDPYYGYTF.

Many counts were recorded for this clonotype. The genes are TRBV6-1 and TRBJ2-7, with TRBD1 identical over 10 bases. V lost 5 bases, J lost 3 bases, and 7 bases stayed unmatched. Germline loops: CDR1 MNHNS, CDR2 SASEGT. The CDR3 has 15 amino acids. This CDR3 reads CASSLTGTGVYEQYF. The DNA for the CDR3 is TGTGCCAGCAGTCTGACCGGGACAGGGGTCTACGAGCAGTACTTC.

This clonotype was seen a handful of times. The chain recombines TRBV11-2 with TRBJ2-7, with TRBD1 identical over 9 bases. This CDR3 contains 16 residues. With 2 bases clipped from V and 3 bases from J, the junction kept 8 bases outside the gene matches. Germline V gene sequence: CDR1 SGHAT, CDR2 FQNNGV. CDR3 in DNA: TGTGCCAGCAGCTTATATCGGGACAGGGTGTTCTACGAGCAGTACTTC. It specifies CASSLYRDRVFYEQYF. Variable domain in full (rest from reference TRBV11-2 and TRBJ2-7): EAGVAQSPRYKIIEKRQSVAFWCNPISGHATLYWYQQILGQGPKLLIQFQNNGVVDDSQLPKDRFSAERLKGVDSTLKIQPAKLEDSAVYLCASSLYRDRVFYEQYFGPGTRLTVT.

V usage is TRBV5-1 and J usage is TRBJ2-2; tentative D call: TRBD2 (6 bases). Trimming took 0 bases from V and 3 from J, leaving 9 bases between them. Looked up from germline, CDR1 is SGHRS and CDR2 is YFSETQ. This CDR3 spans 15 amino acids. CDR3 in amino acids: CASSLGDFDTGELFF. For the CDR3, the DNA is TGCGCCAGCAGCTTGGGGGACTTCGACACCGGGGAGCTGTTTTTT.

This clonotype was counted only a few times. This chain links TRBV6-5 with TRBJ1-1; D gene unclear. Germline V gene lookup returns CDR1 MNHEY and CDR2 SVGAGI. The V gene lost 0 bases and the J gene lost 7 bases, with 12 bases spanning the gap. The CDR3 sequence is 14 residues long. This CDR3 reads CASSYSSARVEAFF. The DNA of the CDR3 is TGTGCCAGCAGTTACTCATCGGCAAGGGTTGAAGCTTTCTTT.

Concerning this clonotype itself: Just one base apart from a much larger clone, this may be a read error. The chain joins TRBV6-2 or TRBV6-3 to TRBJ2-5; D gene ambiguous. Germline CDR1 MNHEY, CDR2 SVGEGT. The CDR3 is made up of 11 amino acids. Trimming shortened V by 11 bases and J by 4 bases, and 11 bases separated the two germline ends. The CDR3 protein is CALSWGETQYF. In DNA form, the CDR3 reads TGTGCCCTATCGTGGGGAGAGACCCAGTACTTC.

The chain links TRBV25-1 to TRBJ2-2; 8 bases match TRBD1. Per germline, CDR1 MGHDK and CDR2 SYGVNS. The J segment lost 5 bases and the V segment lost 4 bases, leaving 6 bases of the junction unmatched. The CDR3 contains 15 residues. This chain's CDR3 is CASSARTGLTGELFF. The DNA for the CDR3 is TGTGCCAGCAGTGCCAGGACAGGGTTAACCGGGGAGCTGTTTTTT.

This clonotype appeared many times. The J gene is TRBJ2-2, the V gene TRBV7-9, with TRBD2 matching 10 bases. CDR1 and CDR2 from the germline V gene are SEHNR and FQNEAQ (reference sequence). The CDR3 loop spans 17 amino acids. V shed 5 bases and J 2 bases; nucleotides not matched to a gene: 8. CDR3 coding DNA: TGTGCCAGCAGCCCCAGAGCGGGAGGGGTCAACACCGGGGAGCTGTTTTTT. Its translation is CASSPRAGGVNTGELFF.